The T cell receptor beta chain described here comes from a study of identical twins. The V gene end was trimmed by 0 bases and the J gene end by 2 bases; junction bases not matched to a gene: 12. The CDR3 sequence is 19 residues long. CDR1 is SGHVS and CDR2 is FQNEAQ in the germline V gene. TCRdb re-called the 5' RACE reads with MiXCR, one entry per CDR3 protein. Counted here are about 890,000 distinct CDR3 sequences, roughly an eighth occurring once; the ten biggest clones make up around 1.6%. The same specimen was also included in a second study, on yellow fever vaccine responses in identical twins. That report notes: Reportedly, the response of twins' T cells to the vaccine seemed partly convergent, partly personalized.

The chain links TRBV7-8 to TRBJ2-5; TRBD2 matches at 10 bases. Source material: PBMCs. This TCR derives from a woman under 30 in good health. CDR3 amino acids: CASSLAVASGSLRQETQYF. The CDR3 DNA reads TGTGCCAGCAGCTTAGCGGTGGCTAGCGGGAGTCTTAGACAAGAGACCCAGTACTTC.